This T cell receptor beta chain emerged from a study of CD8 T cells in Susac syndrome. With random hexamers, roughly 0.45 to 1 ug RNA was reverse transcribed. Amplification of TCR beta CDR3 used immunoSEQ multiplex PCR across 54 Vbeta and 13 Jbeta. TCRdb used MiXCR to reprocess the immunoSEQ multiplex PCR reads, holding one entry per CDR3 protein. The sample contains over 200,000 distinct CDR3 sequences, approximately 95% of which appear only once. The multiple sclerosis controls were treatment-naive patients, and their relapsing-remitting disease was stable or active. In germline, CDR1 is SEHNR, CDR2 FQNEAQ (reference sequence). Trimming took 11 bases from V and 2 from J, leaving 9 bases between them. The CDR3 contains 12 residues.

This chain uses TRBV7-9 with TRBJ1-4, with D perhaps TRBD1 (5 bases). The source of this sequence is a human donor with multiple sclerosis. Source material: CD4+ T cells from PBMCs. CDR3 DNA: TGTGCCTCGGGACGGACTAATGAAAAACTGTTTTTT. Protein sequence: CASGRTNEKLFF.